The rows below give T cell receptor beta chains drawn from one sample of a study of T cells in Graves' hyperthyroidism and ophthalmopathy. TCRdb re-derived calls from the multiplex PCR reads in MiXCR, one entry per CDR3 protein. The table lists 130,000 to 150,000 distinct CDR3 sequences, approximately 20% of them singletons. The sample consisted of blood. These receptors were taken from a woman between 50 and 59 years old with Graves' hyperthyroidism that later progressed to Graves' ophthalmopathy. Each CDR3 is given with its conserved first and last residue. The D gene is left open where the match is weak. Clone size is given for some rows only: seen once, a few or many times, or a class if the clone is expanded.

abundance | d_gene | j_gene | v_gene | CDR3aa | CDR3nt
. | TRBD2 | TRBJ2-2 | TRBV5-4 | CASSFLAGGWDTGELFF | TGTGCCAGCAGCTTCCTAGCGGGAGGTTGGGACACCGGGGAGCTGTTTTTT
many | . | TRBJ2-2 | TRBV3-1 | CASSQGVAANTGELFF | TGTGCCAGCAGCCAAGGGGTAGCGGCAAACACCGGGGAGCTGTTTTTT
. | . | TRBJ2-1 | TRBV7-2 | CASSLRRGAGYEQFF | TGTGCCAGCAGCTTACGACGGGGGGCTGGCTATGAGCAGTTCTTC
many | TRBD2 | TRBJ2-7 | TRBV20-1 | CSALRLAETYEQYF | TGCAGTGCTCTGAGACTAGCTGAAACCTACGAGCAGTACTTC
many | . | TRBJ2-7 | TRBV11-2 | CASSLEVSIPRDEQYF | TGTGCCAGCAGCTTAGAGGTCTCGATTCCCCGGGACGAGCAGTACTTC
few | TRBD1 | TRBJ1-2 | TRBV11-2 | CASSTQGPSNYGYTF | TGTGCCAGCAGCACACAGGGGCCATCTAACTATGGCTACACCTTC
. | TRBD2 | TRBJ2-1 | TRBV11-2 | CASSRLAGLNEQFF | TGTGCCAGCAGCCGACTAGCGGGACTTAACGAGCAGTTCTTC
few | . | TRBJ2-1 | TRBV19 | CASTLQGPGGYNEQFF | TGTGCCAGTACCTTACAAGGCCCTGGGGGATACAATGAGCAGTTCTTC
many | TRBD2 | TRBJ2-1 | TRBV27 | CASSLSSGRFRNEQFF | TGTGCCAGCAGTTTATCCAGCGGGAGGTTCCGCAATGAGCAGTTCTTC
many | . | TRBJ1-4 | TRBV5-1 | CASSSGSLPTNEKLFF | TGCGCCAGCAGCTCGGGATCACTTCCAACTAATGAAAAACTGTTTTTT
many | . | TRBJ1-2 | TRBV18 | CASSPAPRAGYTF | TGTGCCAGCTCACCCGCCCCCAGGGCTGGCTACACCTTC
. | . | TRBJ2-1 | TRBV4-1 | CASSRPPPSSYNEQFF | TGCGCCAGCAGCCGCCCCCCCCCGAGCTCCTACAATGAGCAGTTCTTC
many | . | TRBJ1-1 | TRBV12-3/TRBV12-4 | CASSSRSEAFF | TGTGCCAGCAGCTCACGGTCCGAAGCTTTCTTT
many | TRBD1 | TRBJ1-5 | TRBV12-3/TRBV12-4 | CASSSGGGNQPQHF | TGTGCCAGCAGTTCAGGGGGCGGCAATCAGCCCCAGCATTTT
many | . | TRBJ1-5 | TRBV5-6 | CASSLDGGSNQPQHF | TGTGCCAGCAGCTTGGACGGTGGCAGCAATCAGCCCCAGCATTTT
many | TRBD2 | TRBJ2-3 | TRBV7-8 | CASTLAGYHTDTQYF | TGTGCCAGCACCCTAGCGGGCTACCACACAGATACGCAGTATTTT
many | . | TRBJ1-2 | TRBV5-8 | CASSFPTVIYGYTF | TGTGCCAGCAGTTTCCCGACAGTTATCTATGGCTACACCTTC
many | . | TRBJ1-1 | TRBV2 | CASRLQLNTEAFF | TGTGCCAGCAGGTTACAGTTGAACACTGAAGCTTTCTTT
. | TRBD1 | TRBJ1-2 | TRBV5-1 | CASSGGTGNADGYTF | TGCGCCAGCAGCGGGGGGACAGGGAATGCGGATGGCTACACCTTC
many | TRBD1 | TRBJ2-5 | TRBV18 | CASSPIPSDRAQETQYF | TGTGCCAGCTCACCAATCCCGTCGGACAGGGCCCAAGAGACCCAGTACTTC
. | TRBD2 | TRBJ2-2 | TRBV7-3 | CASSLAGGPRTGELFF | TGTGCCAGCTCCCTAGCGGGAGGGCCCCGCACCGGGGAGCTGTTTTTT
many | . | TRBJ1-2 | TRBV6-2/TRBV6-3 | CASSYEGSRGYTF | TGTGCCAGCAGTTACGAAGGGAGTCGTGGCTACACCTTC
. | . | TRBJ2-5 | TRBV20-1 | CSARRLGETQYF | TGCAGTGCCAGAAGACTAGGGGAGACCCAGTACTTC
once | TRBD2 | TRBJ2-5 | TRBV3-1 | CASSQEGLTQETQYF | TGTGCCAGCAGCCAAGAGGGACTAACTCAAGAGACCCAGTACTTC
many | TRBD2 | TRBJ2-3 | TRBV7-6 | CASSTSGGTQYF | TGTGCCAGCAGCACTAGCGGGGGTACGCAGTATTTT
. | TRBD1 | TRBJ2-5 | TRBV2 | CASSEQGASVKTQYF | TGTGCCAGCAGTGAGCAGGGGGCATCTGTAAAGACCCAGTACTTC
. | TRBD1 | TRBJ2-2 | TRBV20-1 | CSARVDRGHNTGELFF | TGCAGTGCCAGAGTAGACAGGGGGCACAACACCGGGGAGCTGTTTTTT
few | . | TRBJ2-2 | TRBV11-2 | CASSLRGMGWSSGELFF | TGTGCCAGCAGCCTCAGAGGGATGGGTTGGTCCTCCGGGGAGCTGTTTTTT
many | TRBD2 | TRBJ2-7 | TRBV3-1 | CASSPPRAGDYEQYF | TGTGCCAGCAGCCCCCCCCGAGCGGGAGATTACGAGCAGTACTTC
many | . | TRBJ1-2 | TRBV2 | CASKTDTYGYTF | TGTGCCAGCAAAACGGACACCTATGGCTACACCTTC
few | TRBD2 | TRBJ2-3 | TRBV30 | CAWSVRLAERYAQYF | TGTGCCTGGAGTGTCAGGCTAGCGGAGAGATACGCGCAGTATTTT
many | . | TRBJ2-5 | TRBV6-5 | CASSLRGGTQYF | TGTGCCAGCAGTTTGAGGGGGGGGACCCAGTACTTC
many | . | TRBJ1-6 | TRBV7-9 | CASSEGAIANSPLHF | TGTGCCAGCAGCGAAGGGGCGATAGCGAATTCACCCCTCCACTTT
. | . | TRBJ2-7 | TRBV20-1 | CSARQGSREQYF | TGCAGTGCTAGGCAGGGATCACGCGAGCAGTACTTC